A selection of T cell receptor beta chains follows, all from one sample in a study of blood T cell repertoires in COVID-19. Clones were sequenced by immunoSEQ multiplex PCR, and TCRdb holds only the in-frame ones, with some missing. The sample lists 170,000 or so clones; about 87% were seen once. Sequencing was carried out using peripheral blood. These receptors were obtained from a woman younger than 35 who had recovered from COVID-19. Each CDR3 is given with its conserved first and last residue. The D gene is left open where the match is weak. Size is omitted from some rows. Given values are once, few, many or a class for expanded clones.

d_gene,j_gene,v_gene,abundance,CDR3nt,CDR3aa
TRBD2,TRBJ2-3,TRBV18,-,TGTGCCAGCTCTGCGACTAGCGGGTACACAGATACGCAGTATTTT,CASSATSGYTDTQYF
TRBD2,TRBJ2-3,TRBV10-3,-,TGTGCCATCAGGGGGCGGGGGGTGGAAGATACGCAGTATTTT,CAIRGRGVEDTQYF
-,TRBJ1-2,TRBV10-3,-,TGTGCCATCAGTGCGAGCGGACAGTTGGGCTACACCTTC,CAISASGQLGYTF
-,TRBJ2-3,TRBV5-1,-,TGCGCCAGCAGCTTGGAGGCGGCCACAGATACGCAGTATTTT,CASSLEAATDTQYF
-,TRBJ1-1,TRBV5-4,-,TGTGCCAGCAGCAGGGGGACTGAAGCTTTCTTT,CASSRGTEAFF
-,TRBJ1-1,TRBV7-2,-,TGTGCCAGCAGCTTAGCGCCCCCAGGTTTTCTTGAAGCTTTCTTT,CASSLAPPGFLEAFF
TRBD1,TRBJ2-7,TRBV4-3,-,TGCGCCAGCAGCCAAGAAATCGGGACAGCTGTGTACGAGCAGTACTTC,CASSQEIGTAVYEQYF
-,TRBJ2-3,TRBV5-6,-,TGTGCCAGCAGCTCCGAAGGGGGGGGAGATACGCAGTATTTT,CASSSEGGGDTQYF
-,TRBJ1-6,TRBV14,-,TGTGCCAGCAGCCAAGTTGGTGCGTCCGTAGTATCACCCCTCCACTTT,CASSQVGASVVSPLHF
-,TRBJ1-1,TRBV7-3,-,TGTGCCAGCAGCATACAACAGGGCCGAGGGACTGAAGCTTTCTTT,CASSIQQGRGTEAFF
TRBD1,TRBJ1-1,TRBV9,-,TGTGCCAGCAGCGCCCAGACAGGGGGCTTCACTGAAGCTTTCTTT,CASSAQTGGFTEAFF
TRBD2,TRBJ2-1,TRBV2,-,TGTGCCAGCAGTCCAATTGGGACTAGCGGGCGCTACAATGAGCAGTTCTTC,CASSPIGTSGRYNEQFF
TRBD1,TRBJ2-1,TRBV13,-,TGTGCCAGCAGCCCCCCATCATTACAGGGGTCTGAGCAGTTCTTC,CASSPPSLQGSEQFF
TRBD2,TRBJ2-5,TRBV6-2/TRBV6-3,-,TGTGCCAGCAGTACAGGACTAGCGGGAGTGGCGGAGACCCAGTACTTC,CASSTGLAGVAETQYF
TRBD1,TRBJ1-2,TRBV28,-,TGTGCCAGCAGTGTCCGACAGGGGGTTAACACCTTC,CASSVRQGVNTF
TRBD1,TRBJ2-1,TRBV5-1,-,TGCGCCAGCAGCCTAGGACAGGGCGGGGATGAGCAGTTCTTC,CASSLGQGGDEQFF
-,TRBJ1-5,TRBV19,once,TGTGCCAGTACCGGGGGGCTCTCGGAACCCTATAGCAATCAGCCCCAGCATTTT,CASTGGLSEPYSNQPQHF
TRBD1,TRBJ2-4,TRBV27,-,TGTGCCAGCAGTGATCCCGGGACAGCCTTAAACCAAGCCAAAAACATTCAGTACTTC,CASSDPGTALNQAKNIQYF
-,TRBJ1-5,TRBV6-6,-,TGTGCCAGCAAGGAGACCCGGGATAGCAATCAGCCCCAGCATTTT,CASKETRDSNQPQHF
-,TRBJ1-3,TRBV12-3/TRBV12-4,-,TGTGCCAGCAGGCCACAGGGAAACACCATATATTTT,CASRPQGNTIYF
-,TRBJ2-5,TRBV5-1,-,TGCGCCAGCAGCTCTGACGTGGTAGTCGGGGAGACCCAGTACTTC,CASSSDVVVGETQYF
-,TRBJ1-2,TRBV5-1,-,TGCGCCAGCAGCTTGGACAGGGTTTACGGCTACACCTTC,CASSLDRVYGYTF
-,TRBJ1-2,TRBV5-1,few,TGCGCCAGCAGCTCCAGGTTAGACTATGGCTACACCTTC,CASSSRLDYGYTF
TRBD2,TRBJ2-3,TRBV2,-,TGTGCCAGCAGGCAGCGGGGGAGCACAGATACGCAGTATTTT,CASRQRGSTDTQYF